Presented here are 28 T cell receptor beta chains from one specimen sequenced in a study of T cells after yellow fever vaccination. TCRdb reprocessed the 5' RACE reads with MiXCR, giving one entry per CDR3 protein. Of approximately 550,000 distinct CDR3 sequences in the sample, about 13% were seen once. Sequenced here: PBMCs, sampled on the day of the yellow fever booster vaccination. All receptors derive from a man younger than 45 who received the YFV17D yellow fever vaccine.

The chain carries TRBV20-1 and TRBJ2-3, with 10 bases lining up with TRBD2. Germline lookup yields CDR1 DFQATT and CDR2 SNEGSKA (reference sequence). J gave up 5 bases and V 1 base, and 9 bases lay outside the gene matches. This CDR3 has 16 residues. Here the CDR3 reads CSARVGLAGAKDTQYF. CDR3 nucleotide sequence: TGCAGTGCTAGAGTTGGCCTAGCGGGAGCCAAAGATACGCAGTATTTT.

This clonotype was observed many times. The CDR3 DNA sequence: TGTGCCTGGAGTGTCGGGGCTAGCGGGAGGATCACCTACAATGAGCAGTTCTTC. The encoded protein is CAWSVGASGRITYNEQFF. This chain links TRBV30 with TRBJ2-1; 11 bases align to TRBD2. The germline CDR1 and CDR2 sequences are GTSNPN and SVGIG (reference sequence). This CDR3 is 18 amino acids long. With V trimmed by 0 bases and J by 2 bases, 9 bases remained unmatched. Variable domain in full (rest from reference TRBV30 and TRBJ2-1): SQTIHQWPATLVQPVGSPLSLECTVEGTSNPNLYWYRQAAGRGLQLLFYSVGIGQISSEVPQNLSASRPQDRQFILSSKKLLLSDSGFYLCAWSVGASGRITYNEQFFGPGTRLTVL.

The sample holds a few counts of this clonotype. The chain uses TRBV19 and TRBJ2-3; D may be TRBD1 or TRBD2 (5 bases each). Germline loops: CDR1 LNHDA, CDR2 SQIVND (reference sequence). CDR3 size: 14 residues. CDR3 nucleotides: TGTGCTTCAAAGGGGCTCCCCGGGGCAGATACGCAGTATTTT. It codes for CASKGLPGADTQYF.

This clonotype has just a few counts. The V call is TRBV14, the J call TRBJ2-2; perhaps TRBD2 as D (5 bases). Germline CDR1 reads SGHDN; CDR2 reads FVKESK. Deletions cut 3 bases from V and 7 bases from J, with 12 bases between. The CDR3 covers 14 residues. In nucleotides, the CDR3 is TGTGCCAGCAGCCAGATTAGCGCCCACGGGGAGCTGTTTTTT. Residues: CASSQISAHGELFF.

This chain joins TRBV6-2 or TRBV6-3 and TRBJ2-2; D is possibly TRBD1 (5 bases). V lost 2 bases and J 0 bases, leaving 13 bases between the germline ends. The CDR3 runs 17 residues. Germline-derived CDR1 and CDR2 are MNHEY and SVGEGT. CDR3 DNA sequence: TGTGCCAGCAGTTACCCTTATAAGGGGTCGAACACCGGGGAGCTGTTTTTT. Translation: CASSYPYKGSNTGELFF.

The genes are TRBV28 and TRBJ1-5; TRBD1 is a possible D gene (5 bases). This CDR3 spans 15 amino acids. Trimming took off 6 bases at V and 4 bases at J, with 16 bases between the two ends. The V gene's germline CDR1 is MDHEN and CDR2 SYDVKM. CDR3 amino acids: CASSPREGTNQPQHF. In DNA form, the CDR3 reads TGTGCCAGCAGCCCTCGTGAAGGGACTAATCAGCCCCAGCATTTT.

This clonotype was counted ten times or more. The rearrangement joins TRBV6-5 to TRBJ1-1; unclear D gene. Germline V gene lookup returns CDR1 MNHEY and CDR2 SVGAGI. V dropped 2 bases and J dropped 2 bases, with 3 bases sitting between them. The CDR3 runs 12 residues. This chain's CDR3 is CASSYRNTEAFF. CDR3 bases: TGTGCCAGCAGTTACCGAAACACTGAAGCTTTCTTT.

This clonotype was picked up a small number of times. The chain links TRBV27 to TRBJ1-2; no clear D gene. Germline lookup yields CDR1 MNHEY and CDR2 SMNVEV (reference sequence). The V gene lost 5 bases and the J gene lost 4 bases, with 14 bases spanning the gap. The CDR3 covers 14 residues. In DNA, the CDR3 is TGTGCCAGCAGTCCACGGGAGGTATCCTATGGCTACACCTTC. Protein product: CASSPREVSYGYTF.

This clonotype was counted at least ten times. A read error may produce the germline difference seen at one junction end. This chain links TRBV5-1 with TRBJ2-3; 9 nucleotides line up with TRBD2. Per the germline V gene, CDR1 is SGHRS and CDR2 is YFSETQ. CDR3 length: 15 amino acids. The CDR3 coding sequence is TGTGCCAGCAGCTTAACTAGCGGGAGCACAGATACGCAGTATTTT. Encoded protein: CASSLTSGSTDTQYF.

J is TRBJ2-1 and V is TRBV19; 13 bases are a match to TRBD2. In germline, CDR1 is LNHDA, CDR2 SQIVND (reference sequence). Trimming at V came to 3 bases and at J to 6 bases, leaving 2 bases not matched to a gene. This CDR3 contains 15 residues. CDR3 in amino acids: CASSMGLAGLNEQFF. DNA of the CDR3: TGTGCCAGTAGTATGGGACTAGCGGGACTCAATGAGCAGTTCTTC.

The chain has TRBV7-6 and TRBJ2-3, with D unclear. The germline V gene encodes CDR1 SGHVS and CDR2 FNYEAQ. The CDR3 sequence is 15 residues long. The V end was cut by 0 bases, the J end by 5 bases, with 12 bases between. CDR3 in DNA: TGTGCCAGCAGCTTAGCGGCTAGGGCGGTAGATACGCAGTATTTT. It translates to CASSLAARAVDTQYF.

This clonotype was observed a few times. This chain links TRBV20-1 with TRBJ2-5, with D perhaps TRBD2 (7 bases). This CDR3 has 15 amino acids. Germline V gene data show CDR1 as DFQATT and CDR2 as SNEGSKA (reference sequence). The ends were cut back, 0 bases at V and 2 bases at J, with 13 bases in the middle. This CDR3 is CSARDLRGAQETQYF. CDR3 nucleotide sequence: TGCAGTGCTAGAGATCTCCGGGGGGCTCAAGAGACCCAGTACTTC.

In its sample, this clonotype was seen a few times. The chain recombines TRBV29-1 with TRBJ2-7; D is unclear. V lost 2 bases, J lost 5 bases, and 7 bases lay in between. The CDR3 is 11 residues long. The germline gives CDR1 SQVTM, CDR2 ANQGSEA. The CDR3: CSVETRNEQYF. CDR3 in DNA: TGCAGCGTTGAAACCCGGAACGAGCAGTACTTC.

The chain couples TRBV29-1 to TRBJ2-7, with a possible D match to TRBD2 (6 bases). Germline CDR1 SQVTM, CDR2 ANQGSEA. The CDR3 spans 10 residues. Trimming stripped 2 bases from V and 12 bases from J, with 11 bases between. The CDR3 DNA reads as TGCAGCGTTGAACAGGGAGGTCTGTACTTC. Amino acids: CSVEQGGLYF.

This clonotype was seen a handful of times. This chain joins TRBV12-3 or TRBV12-4 and TRBJ1-5; a weak D match, TRBD1 (5 bases). This CDR3 contains 15 residues. V was shortened by 1 base and J by 5 bases, with 12 bases between the two germline ends. The CDR3 reads CASSLVWGGDQPQHF. In DNA, the CDR3 is TGTGCCAGCAGTTTAGTTTGGGGCGGAGATCAGCCCCAGCATTTT.

This chain links TRBV7-3 with TRBJ2-2; 7 bases match TRBD2. Trimming removed 3 bases from V and 1 base from J; junction bases left unmatched: 11. Germline values: CDR1 SGHTA, CDR2 FQGTGA. This CDR3 region has 18 residues. This CDR3 is CASSFGIRASGNTGELFF. The CDR3 DNA sequence: TGTGCCAGCAGCTTCGGGATTAGGGCTAGCGGGAACACCGGGGAGCTGTTTTTT.

This clonotype was counted only a few times. The V call is TRBV25-1, the J call TRBJ2-5; no clear D. The V gene's germline CDR1 is MGHDK and CDR2 SYGVNS. This CDR3 contains 12 residues. V was clipped by 4 bases and J by 3 bases, with 6 bases between them. The CDR3 DNA reads TGTGCCAGCAGTGCCGAGGAAGAGACCCAGTACTTC. This sequence encodes CASSAEEETQYF.

V is TRBV7-2 and J is TRBJ2-2; D might be TRBD2 (6 bases). V was shortened by 2 bases and J by 4 bases, with 14 bases between the two germline ends. The V gene's germline CDR1 is SGHTA and CDR2 FQGNSA. The CDR3 is 16 residues long. CDR3 protein: CTSSLFAEGSTGELFF. The DNA for the CDR3 is TGTACCAGCAGCTTATTTGCGGAGGGTTCCACCGGGGAGCTGTTTTTT.

This clonotype was seen only once. The rearrangement uses TRBV6-1 and TRBJ1-1; D is perhaps TRBD1 (5 bases). V lost 5 bases and J lost 5, with 18 bases in between. CDR3 size: 15 residues. The germline V gene encodes CDR1 MNHNS and CDR2 SASEGT. The CDR3 DNA follows: TGTGCCAGCAGTCCCCGACCCTTAGGGGCGACTGAAGCTTTCTTT. Translated: CASSPRPLGATEAFF.

This clonotype was seen only a few times. This sequence joins TRBV7-2 and TRBJ2-4; maybe TRBD2 (6 bases). Germline CDR1 SGHTA, CDR2 FQGNSA. The CDR3 has 15 residues. V was pared by 3 bases and J by 0 bases, with 9 bases between. CDR3 loop: CASSFGGIAKNIQYF. CDR3 sequence (DNA): TGTGCCAGCAGCTTCGGCGGGATAGCCAAAAACATTCAGTACTTC.

Many counts were recorded for this clonotype. This rearrangement joins TRBV18 to TRBJ2-3; D unresolved. CDR3 size: 14 residues. CDR1 KGHSH and CDR2 LQKENI come from the germline V gene. V was clipped by 1 base and J by 2 bases, with 7 bases between them. CDR3 amino acids: CASSPQRSTDTQYF. The CDR3 nucleotides are TGTGCCAGCTCACCACAGAGGTCCACAGATACGCAGTATTTT.

This clonotype appeared a few times. The chain is built from TRBV6-2 or TRBV6-3 and TRBJ1-1, with D possibly matching TRBD1 (6 bases). The V gene lost 9 bases and the J gene lost 1 base, with 12 bases spanning the gap. The CDR3 covers 13 residues. Germline CDR1 is MNHEY and CDR2 is SVGEGT. This chain's CDR3 is CASSGHQNTEAFF. For the CDR3, the DNA is TGTGCCAGTTCGGGACACCAGAACACTGAAGCTTTCTTT.

The V call is TRBV12-3 or TRBV12-4, the J call TRBJ1-5, with 7 bases fitting TRBD1. The length of the CDR3 is 11 residues. Losses at the gene ends were 5 bases for V and 11 bases for J; bases not matched to a gene: 3. The DNA for the CDR3 is TGTGCCAGCAGTCCAGGGGGAACCCAGCATTTT. Translation gives CASSPGGTQHF.

This clonotype was found a few times. This sequence joins TRBV7-9 and TRBJ2-3, with 10 bases that match TRBD2. Germline V gene lookup returns CDR1 SEHNR and CDR2 FQNEAQ (reference sequence). J was trimmed by 2 bases and V by 6 bases; bases with no gene match: 5. The length of the CDR3 is 15 residues. The CDR3 nucleotides read TGTGCCAGCAGACCTAGCGGGAGTTACACAGATACGCAGTATTTT. Encoded protein: CASRPSGSYTDTQYF.

The sample holds many counts of this clonotype. This chain connects TRBV7-2 to TRBJ2-1; D gene unclear. Germline values: CDR1 SGHTA, CDR2 FQGNSA. Trimming shortened V by 4 bases and J by 4 bases, and 17 bases separated the two germline ends. The CDR3 spans 16 residues. DNA for the CDR3: TGTGCCAGCAGCTCCCGGAGTGTGCACTTTTACAATGAGCAGTTCTTC. Translating it yields CASSSRSVHFYNEQFF.

This clonotype was observed a handful of times. V usage is TRBV3-1 and J usage is TRBJ2-1, with 7 bases aligning to TRBD2. Germline V gene lookup returns CDR1 LGHDT and CDR2 YNNKEL (reference sequence). Germline trimming cut 0 bases from V and 4 bases from J; bases unmatched to any gene: 6. The CDR3 runs 16 residues. The CDR3 loop is CASSQDMTSSYNEQFF. Written as DNA, the CDR3 is TGTGCCAGCAGCCAAGATATGACTAGCTCTTACAATGAGCAGTTCTTC.

The chain uses TRBV7-8 and TRBJ1-1, with 9 bases aligning to TRBD1. Germline V lookup: CDR1 SGHVS, CDR2 FQNEAQ. The CDR3 spans 14 residues. After removal of 1 base from V and 6 bases from J, the junction contained 3 bases not matched to a gene. The CDR3 DNA reads as TGTGCCAGCAGCTTAGGACAGGGGGTCTCTGAAGCTTTCTTT. Translated, it gives CASSLGQGVSEAFF.

This clonotype was detected a few times. The rearrangement links TRBV28 to TRBJ1-6, with unresolved D. CDR3 length equals 13 residues. V shed 3 bases and J shed 12 bases, with 12 bases lying between them. Germline values: CDR1 MDHEN, CDR2 SYDVKM. The CDR3 nucleotides read TGTGCCAGCAGTTTGGCCGACCCTAGACCCCTCCACTTT. Encoded protein: CASSLADPRPLHF.